This T cell receptor (beta chain) was profiled in a study of T cell responses to AZD1222 COVID-19 vaccine. V shed 5 bases and J shed 5 bases, with 13 bases lying between them. This CDR3 is built from 14 residues. Germline V gene sequence: CDR1 LNHDA, CDR2 SQIVND (reference sequence). About this clone itself: Its antigen is undetermined.

Clones were read by immunoSEQ multiplex PCR, and TCRdb kept only the in-frame ones, dropping some. The table records some 130,000 clones, nearly 95% of them present only once. Findings and caveats of the study: The study found Spike-specific TCR breadth and depth rose after two AZD1222 doses.

The chain uses TRBV19 and TRBJ1-3, with D possibly TRBD1 on 5 matching bases. The source is an adult in good health. Sample: peripheral blood, taken on day 0 of AZD1222 vaccination. The CDR3 DNA reads TGTGCCAGTAGTGGGGCAGCCGGTCGAAACACCATATATTTT. Translating it yields CASSGAAGRNTIYF.